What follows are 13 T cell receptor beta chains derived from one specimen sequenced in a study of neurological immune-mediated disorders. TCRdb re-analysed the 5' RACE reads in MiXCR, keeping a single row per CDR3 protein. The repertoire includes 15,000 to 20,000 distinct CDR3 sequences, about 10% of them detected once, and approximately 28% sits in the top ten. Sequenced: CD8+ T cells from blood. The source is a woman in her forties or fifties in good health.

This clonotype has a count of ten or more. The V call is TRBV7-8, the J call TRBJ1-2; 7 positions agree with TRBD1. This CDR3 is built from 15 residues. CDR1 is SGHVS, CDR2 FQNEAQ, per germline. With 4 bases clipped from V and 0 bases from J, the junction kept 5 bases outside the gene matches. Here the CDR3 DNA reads TGTGCCAGCAGCTCTTTTGGGACAGCTAACTATGGCTACACCTTC. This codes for CASSSFGTANYGYTF.

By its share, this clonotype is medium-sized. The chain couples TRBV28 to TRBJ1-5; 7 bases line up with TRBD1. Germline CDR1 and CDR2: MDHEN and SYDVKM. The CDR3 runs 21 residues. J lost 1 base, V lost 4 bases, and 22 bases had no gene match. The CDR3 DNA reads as TGTGCCAGCAGTTCACCTATACAGGGGATTGATATATTGGTGAGCAATCAGCCCCAGCATTTT. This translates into CASSSPIQGIDILVSNQPQHF.

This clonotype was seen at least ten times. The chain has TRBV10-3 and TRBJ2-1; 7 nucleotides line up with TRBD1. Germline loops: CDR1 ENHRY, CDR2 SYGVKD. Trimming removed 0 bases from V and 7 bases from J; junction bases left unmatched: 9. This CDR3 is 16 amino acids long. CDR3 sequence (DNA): TGTGCCATCAGTGAGTCAGACAGGGCGCTTTTAAATGAGCAGTTCTTC. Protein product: CAISESDRALLNEQFF.

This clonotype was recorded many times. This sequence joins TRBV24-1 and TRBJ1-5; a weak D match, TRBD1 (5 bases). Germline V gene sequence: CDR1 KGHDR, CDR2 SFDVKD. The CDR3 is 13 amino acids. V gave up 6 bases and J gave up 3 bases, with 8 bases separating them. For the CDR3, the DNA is TGTGCCACCAGTAGACAGCACAATCAGCCCCAGCATTTT. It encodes CATSRQHNQPQHF.

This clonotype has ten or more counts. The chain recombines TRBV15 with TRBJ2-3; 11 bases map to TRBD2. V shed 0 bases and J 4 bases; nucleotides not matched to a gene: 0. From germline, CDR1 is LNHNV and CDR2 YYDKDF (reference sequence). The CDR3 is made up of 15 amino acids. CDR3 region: CATSRDSGGADTQYF. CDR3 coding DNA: TGTGCCACCAGCAGAGATAGCGGGGGGGCAGATACGCAGTATTTT.

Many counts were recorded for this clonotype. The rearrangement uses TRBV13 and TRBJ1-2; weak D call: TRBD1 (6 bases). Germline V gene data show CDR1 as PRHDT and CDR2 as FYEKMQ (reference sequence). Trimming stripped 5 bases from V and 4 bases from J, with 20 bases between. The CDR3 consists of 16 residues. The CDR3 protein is CASSGRGEPPVYGYTF. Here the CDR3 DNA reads TGTGCCAGCAGCGGTAGGGGGGAACCCCCAGTCTATGGCTACACCTTC.

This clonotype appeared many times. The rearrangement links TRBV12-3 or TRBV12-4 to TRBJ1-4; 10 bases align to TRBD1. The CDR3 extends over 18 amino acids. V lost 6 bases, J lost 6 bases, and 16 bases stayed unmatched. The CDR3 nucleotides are TGTGCCAGCAGCTACAGTCCCGGGACAGGGGCGTTTGATGAAAAACTGTTTTTT. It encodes CASSYSPGTGAFDEKLFF.

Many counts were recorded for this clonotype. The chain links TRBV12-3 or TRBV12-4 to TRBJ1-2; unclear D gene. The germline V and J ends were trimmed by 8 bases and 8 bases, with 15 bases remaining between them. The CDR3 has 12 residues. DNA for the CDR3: TGTGCCAGCGCCCTTCCCTCAGGAGGCTACACCTTC. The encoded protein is CASALPSGGYTF.

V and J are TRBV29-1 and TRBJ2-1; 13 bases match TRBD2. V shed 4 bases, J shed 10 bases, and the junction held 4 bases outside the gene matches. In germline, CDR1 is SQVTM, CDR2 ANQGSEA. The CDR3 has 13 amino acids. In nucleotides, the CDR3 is TGCAGCGTTGCAAGGACTAGCGGGAGCGAGCAGTTCTTC. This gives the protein CSVARTSGSEQFF.

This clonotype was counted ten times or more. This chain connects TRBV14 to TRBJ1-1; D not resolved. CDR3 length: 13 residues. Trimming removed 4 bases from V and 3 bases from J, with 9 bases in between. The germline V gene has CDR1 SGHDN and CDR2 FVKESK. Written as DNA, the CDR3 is TGTGCCAGCAGCCTAGCTAGGCACACTGAAGCTTTCTTT. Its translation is CASSLARHTEAFF.

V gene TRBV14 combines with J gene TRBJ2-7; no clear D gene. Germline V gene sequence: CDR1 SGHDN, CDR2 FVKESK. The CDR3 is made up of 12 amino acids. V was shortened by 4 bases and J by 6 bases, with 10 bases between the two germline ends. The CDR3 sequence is CASSPSYVEQYF. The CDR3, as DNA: TGTGCCAGCAGCCCATCCTATGTCGAGCAGTACTTC.

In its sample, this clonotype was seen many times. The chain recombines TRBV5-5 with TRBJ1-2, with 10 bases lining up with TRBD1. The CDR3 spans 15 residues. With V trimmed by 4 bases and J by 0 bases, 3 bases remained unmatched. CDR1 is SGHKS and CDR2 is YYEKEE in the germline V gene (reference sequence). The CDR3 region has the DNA TGTGCCAGCAGCCGTGGACAGGGGGCTAACTATGGCTACACCTTC. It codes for CASSRGQGANYGYTF.

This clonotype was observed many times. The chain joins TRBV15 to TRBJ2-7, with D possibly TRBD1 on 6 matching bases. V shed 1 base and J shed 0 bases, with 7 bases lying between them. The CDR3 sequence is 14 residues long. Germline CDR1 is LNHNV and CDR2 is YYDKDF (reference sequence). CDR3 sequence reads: CATSRVDSSYEQYF. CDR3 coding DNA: TGTGCCACCAGCAGAGTGGACAGCTCCTACGAGCAGTACTTC.